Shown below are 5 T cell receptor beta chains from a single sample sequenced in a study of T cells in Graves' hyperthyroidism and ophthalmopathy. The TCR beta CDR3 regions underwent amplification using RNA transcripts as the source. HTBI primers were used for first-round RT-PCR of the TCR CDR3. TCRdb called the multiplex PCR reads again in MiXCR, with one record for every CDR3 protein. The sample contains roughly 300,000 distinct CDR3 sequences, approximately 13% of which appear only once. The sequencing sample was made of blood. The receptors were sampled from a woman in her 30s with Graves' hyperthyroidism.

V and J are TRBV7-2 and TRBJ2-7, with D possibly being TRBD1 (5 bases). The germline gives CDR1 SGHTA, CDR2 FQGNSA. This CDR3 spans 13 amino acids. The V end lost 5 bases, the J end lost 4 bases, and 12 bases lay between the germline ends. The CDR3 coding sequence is TGTGCCAGCAGCGGTGCAGGGCTTTACGAGCAGTACTTC. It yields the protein CASSGAGLYEQYF. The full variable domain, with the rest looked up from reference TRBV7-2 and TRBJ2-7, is GAGVSQSPSNKVTEKGKDVELRCDPISGHTALYWYRQSLGQGLEFLIYFQGNSAPDKSGLPSDRFSAERTGGSVSTLTIQRTQQEDSAVYLCASSGAGLYEQYFGPGTRLTVT.

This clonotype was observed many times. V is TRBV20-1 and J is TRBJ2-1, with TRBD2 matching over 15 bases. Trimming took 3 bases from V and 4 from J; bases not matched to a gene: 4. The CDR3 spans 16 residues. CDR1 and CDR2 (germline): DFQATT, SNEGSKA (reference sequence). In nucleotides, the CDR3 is TGCAGTGCTAGCGGACTAGCGGGAGGGCTTTACAATGAGCAGTTCTTC. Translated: CSASGLAGGLYNEQFF.

The CDR3 protein is CASSRIPNEQFF. The CDR3 nucleotides read TGTGCCAGCAGCCGGATTCCAAATGAGCAGTTCTTC. The rearrangement joins TRBV7-9 to TRBJ2-1; D ambiguous. CDR1 and CDR2 (germline): SEHNR, FQNEAQ (reference sequence). V lost 5 bases, J lost 7 bases, and 9 bases lay in between. The CDR3 sequence is 12 residues long.

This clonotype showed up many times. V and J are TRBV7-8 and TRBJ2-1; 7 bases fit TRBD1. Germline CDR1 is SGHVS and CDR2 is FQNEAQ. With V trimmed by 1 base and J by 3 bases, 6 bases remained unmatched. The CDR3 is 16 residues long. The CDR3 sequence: CASSLVMRTGYNEQFF. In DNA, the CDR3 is TGTGCCAGCAGCTTAGTAATGAGGACAGGCTACAATGAGCAGTTCTTC.

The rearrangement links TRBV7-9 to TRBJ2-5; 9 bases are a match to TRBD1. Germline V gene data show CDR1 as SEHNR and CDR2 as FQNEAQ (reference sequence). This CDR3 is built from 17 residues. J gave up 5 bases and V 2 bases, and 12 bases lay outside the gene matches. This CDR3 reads CASSLPRNRGRAETQYF. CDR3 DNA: TGTGCCAGCAGCTTACCCCGGAACAGGGGGCGGGCGGAGACCCAGTACTTC. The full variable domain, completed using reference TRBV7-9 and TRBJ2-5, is DTGVSQNPRHKITKRGQNVTFRCDPISEHNRLYWYRQTLGQGPEFLTYFQNEAQLEKSRLLSDRFSAERPKGSFSTLEIQRTEQGDSAMYLCASSLPRNRGRAETQYFGPGTRLLVL.